This T cell receptor beta chain was captured by sequencing in a study of blood T cell repertoires in COVID-19. There are 15 residues in the CDR3. Germline CDR1 and CDR2: SGHVS and FQNEAQ. V dropped 5 bases and J dropped 4 bases, with 17 bases sitting between them. Generated by immunoSEQ multiplex PCR, the TCRdb table keeps only in-frame clones and is missing some. The sample has a few hundred thousand clones, approximately 91% seen once; the top ten hold about 0.8%. This sequence originates from a woman aged 25 to 39 with acute or convalescent COVID-19. Material: peripheral blood. The V and J genes are TRBV7-8 and TRBJ1-2, with D possibly matching TRBD1 (6 bases). CDR3 coding DNA: TGTGCCAGCAGCCCGACATCAGGGGTAATCTATGGCTACACCTTC. Encoded protein: CASSPTSGVIYGYTF. The complete variable domain, with remaining parts taken from reference TRBV7-8 and TRBJ1-2, reads GAGVSQSPRYKVAKRGQDVALRCDPISGHVSLFWYQQALGQGPEFLTYFQNEAQLDKSGLPSDRFFAERPEGSVSTLKIQRTQQEDSAVYLCASSPTSGVIYGYTFGSGTRLTVV.